The present T cell receptor beta chain was sequenced within a study of cytomegalovirus exposure and HLA in healthy donors. Germline values: CDR1 SGHAT, CDR2 FQNNGV. The CDR3 extends over 17 amino acids. Broader study findings: The productive fraction for most TCR beta V segments was about 90% or about 30% in an earlier analysis.

This clone was detected once. Its antigen is undetermined. One junction end does not reproduce the germline sequence, and a read error may be involved. In the PCR, 60 Vbeta and 13 Jbeta primers were used. Repertoires were generated with immunoSEQ multiplex PCR, while TCRdb's copy carries only in-frame clones and drops some. The table includes 90,000 to 120,000 clones, 75% to 85% detected once. The chain combines TRBV11-2 with TRBJ2-7; maybe TRBD2 (7 bases). The sample comprised PBMCs. This clonotype was sampled from a woman between 45 and 60 years old in good health and CMV-seropositive. The CDR3 sequence: CASSFGRGQRAPYAQYF. The CDR3 DNA is TGTGCCAGCAGCTTCGGGCGGGGGCAGCGGGCCCCCTACGCGCAGTACTTC.